The T cell receptor beta chain under discussion was sequenced for a study of tumour-infiltrating T cells in Burkitt lymphoma. Study-level information: Productive clonality predicted overall and progression-free survival.

Generated by immunoSEQ multiplex PCR, the TCRdb table keeps only in-frame clones and is missing some. The table includes 14,000 or so clones, around 30% detected once. This CDR3 has 16 amino acids. Germline values: CDR1 MDHEN, CDR2 SYDVKM. V dropped 2 bases and J dropped 11; count of bases not matched to a gene: 17. This sequence joins TRBV28 and TRBJ1-1; 7 nucleotides match TRBD1. Material: tumor tissue. The sequence was collected from a human donor with diffuse large B-cell lymphoma. For the CDR3, the DNA is TGTGCCAGCAGTTTAGCTACTCCACGAGGAGGGGGCTCTGCTTTCTTT. Its protein is CASSLATPRGGGSAFF.